This T cell receptor (beta chain) was recovered during a study of graft-versus-host responses after intestinal transplantation. Points from the study as a whole: Declines in HvG clones occurring early post-transplant were associated with peak circulating GvH clone levels. Recipient marrow showed GvH clones, some seen first in ileum or blood. Elevated graft-versus-host to host-versus-graft clonal ratios in allografts were recorded for patients with graft-donor T cell macrochimerism.

The CDR3 loop spans 16 amino acids. Germline CDR1 SNHLY, CDR2 FYNNEI. The V end lost 4 bases, the J end lost 2 bases, and 17 bases lay between the germline ends. On this clone itself: Its antigen is unidentified.

The repertoire was sequenced with immunoSEQ multiplex PCR; TCRdb's copy has only in-frame clones and lacks some. Seen here are tens of thousands of clones, about 95% observed once, and the top ten hold 0.22%. The rearrangement joins TRBV2 to TRBJ1-1, with D possibly being TRBD1 (6 bases). This clonotype was sampled from a human donor who was the organ donor for an intestinal transplant. The sample consisted of unstimulated CD8+ T cells sorted from spleen or lymph node cells, taken before transplant. The CDR3 DNA is TGTGCCAGCAGTGGGCACACAGGGAGGGGTAACACTGAAGCTTTCTTT. Its protein product is CASSGHTGRGNTEAFF.